The rows below give T cell receptor beta chains drawn from one sample of a study of blood T cell repertoires in COVID-19. Repertoires were generated with immunoSEQ multiplex PCR, while TCRdb's copy carries only in-frame clones and drops some. The repertoire consists of about 360,000 clones, with about 88% occurring once and the leading ten covering under 3%. The sample consisted of peripheral blood. The source of these receptors is a human donor in a cohort sampled during active COVID-19. The CDR3 runs from the conserved cysteine through the conserved F or W. Each record gives: clone size, D gene, V gene, J gene, CDR3 DNA, CDR3 protein. D genes are given only for firm matches. Some rows have no size entry. The others give once, few or many, or a class for an expanded clone.

>.|.|TRBV6-5|TRBJ2-5
TGTGCCAGCAGTAGTCACAGGGACGGGAAGACCCAGTACTTC
CASSSHRDGKTQYF
>.|.|TRBV12-3/TRBV12-4|TRBJ1-4
TGTGCCAGCAGTTTGGAGGAGGGAGAAAAACTGTTTTTT
CASSLEEGEKLFF
>.|TRBD1|TRBV5-1|TRBJ1-2
TGCGCCAGCAGCTTGCCGGGACAGGGGAACTATGGCTACACCTTC
CASSLPGQGNYGYTF
>.|.|TRBV29-1|TRBJ1-6
TGCAGCGTTCGGGTTGGCGGTCAGTCACCCCTCCACTTT
CSVRVGGQSPLHF
>.|.|TRBV18|TRBJ1-2
TGTGCCAGCTCACTAGACAGAAACTATGGCTACACCTTC
CASSLDRNYGYTF
>few|TRBD1|TRBV5-1|TRBJ2-7
TGCGCCAGCAGCTTGGCAGGGGGAGACACCTACGAGCAGTACTTC
CASSLAGGDTYEQYF
>.|.|TRBV15|TRBJ1-4
TGTGCCACCAGCCGAAGAGGGCTCATTGAAAAACTGTTTTTT
CATSRRGLIEKLFF
>.|TRBD1|TRBV9|TRBJ2-1
TGTGCCAGCAGAAAGAGGGGGCTAGCTGTAGATGAGCAGTTCTTC
CASRKRGLAVDEQFF
>.|.|TRBV6-5|TRBJ1-2
TGTGCCAGCAGTTACTCGGACACGGCCTCGGGTGGCTACACCTTC
CASSYSDTASGGYTF
>many|.|TRBV5-5|TRBJ2-7
TGTGCCAGCAGCCCGAGGAGCTCCTACGAGCAGTACTTC
CASSPRSSYEQYF
>.|TRBD1|TRBV5-1|TRBJ2-7
TGCGCCAGCAGCTTGGGGGACAGGGGGCGCCTTTCCCCCTCTGCCCTGGGGGGTAAGCAGTACTTC
CASSLGDRGRLSPSALGGKQYF
>once|TRBD2|TRBV7-6|TRBJ2-1
TGTGCCAGCAGCCGTGCCGGGACTAGCGGGGGGCCTCACAATGAGCAGTTCTTC
CASSRAGTSGGPHNEQFF
>.|TRBD1|TRBV5-1|TRBJ2-2
TGCGCCAGCAGCTTGGCCGCCGACAGGGGGAACACCGGGGAGCTGTTTTTT
CASSLAADRGNTGELFF
>.|TRBD1|TRBV11-2|TRBJ1-3
TGTGCCAGCAGCCAACTGACAGGGCCTGGAAACACCATATATTTT
CASSQLTGPGNTIYF
>.|.|TRBV4-1|TRBJ1-4
TGCGCCAGCAGCCAAGTGGCAGGGACTCCTGAAAAACTGTTTTTT
CASSQVAGTPEKLFF
>.|.|TRBV11-2|TRBJ1-2
TGTGCCAGCAGCTTAGATTATGGACAGCCTTCTAACTATGGCTACACCTTC
CASSLDYGQPSNYGYTF
>few|TRBD1|TRBV25-1|TRBJ2-5
TGTGCCAGCAGAACCACCCACACCGGGACAGGGGGTTCGGAGACCCAGTACTTC
CASRTTHTGTGGSETQYF
>.|TRBD2|TRBV3-1/TRBV3-2|TRBJ2-3
TGTGCCAGCAGCCATAGGGAGCCGGGGGGGGATACGCAGTATTTT
CASSHREPGGDTQYF
>.|TRBD1|TRBV6-1|TRBJ1-1
TGTGCCAGCGAACAGGGGGCCACTGAAGCTTTCTTT
CASEQGATEAFF
>.|.|TRBV19|TRBJ1-4
TGTGCCAGTAGTATACCGACGGGGTCTAATGAAAAACTGTTTTTT
CASSIPTGSNEKLFF
>.|.|TRBV11-2|TRBJ2-1
TGTGCCAGCAGCTTAGAGGCCAGGGACAATGAGCAGTTCTTC
CASSLEARDNEQFF
>.|TRBD1|TRBV30|TRBJ1-2
TGTGCCTGGCGGGACAGGGGTCTTGTCGGCTATGGCTACACCTTC
CAWRDRGLVGYGYTF
>.|.|TRBV9|TRBJ2-1
TGTGCCAGCAGCACAGAAGCGGTAAATGAGCAGTTCTTC
CASSTEAVNEQFF
>.|TRBD2|TRBV5-1|TRBJ2-3
TGCGCCAGCAGCGCGACTAGCGGGAGCGATACGCAGTATTTT
CASSATSGSDTQYF
>.|.|TRBV6-5|TRBJ2-5
TGTGCCAGCAGTTATCGCGCCGGGGGGCAGGAGGGGACCCAGTACTTC
CASSYRAGGQEGTQYF
>.|TRBD2|TRBV30|TRBJ2-1
TGTGCCTCCCAATCAATAGCGGGAGGGGGGTACAATGAGCAGTTCTTC
CASQSIAGGGYNEQFF
>few|TRBD2|TRBV3-1/TRBV3-2|TRBJ2-5
TGTGCCAGCAGCCAAGGGCTAGCGGGAGGGTACCAAGAGACCCAGTACTTC
CASSQGLAGGYQETQYF
>once|TRBD1|TRBV30|TRBJ2-7
TGTGCCTCCGGGACAGGGCCTTACGAGCAGTACTTC
CASGTGPYEQYF
>.|TRBD1|TRBV5-4|TRBJ1-1
TGTGCCAGCAGCTTATGGGACAGGGGGAACACTGAAGCTTTCTTT
CASSLWDRGNTEAFF
>.|TRBD2|TRBV9|TRBJ2-1
TGTGCCAGCACCCCCGGGACTAGCTTCTACAATGAGCAGTTCTTC
CASTPGTSFYNEQFF
>.|TRBD1|TRBV12-3/TRBV12-4|TRBJ2-3
TGTGCCAGCAGTCCCGCCCCGGACAGGGGGCAGTATTTT
CASSPAPDRGQYF
>.|.|TRBV19|TRBJ1-4
TGTGCCAGTAGTATATCGGGGGGTCGGGAAAAACTGTTTTTT
CASSISGGREKLFF
>few|TRBD1|TRBV6-5|TRBJ1-6
TGTGCCAGCAGTCAAAGGACAGGGCGCGGTTCACCCCTCCACTTT
CASSQRTGRGSPLHF
>.|.|TRBV14|TRBJ2-7
TGTGCCAGCAGCCAACAACCCCTCCTAGACGAGCAGTACTTC
CASSQQPLLDEQYF
>.|.|TRBV10-2|TRBJ1-1
TGCGCCAGCGGGATCCGAGTCGCGCAGGGAAAAACTGAAGCTTTCTTT
CASGIRVAQGKTEAFF
>.|TRBD1|TRBV4-2|TRBJ1-2
TGTGCCAGCAGCCAAGAGTGGTCCCGGACAGGGGGTTCTTCTGGCTACACCTTC
CASSQEWSRTGGSSGYTF